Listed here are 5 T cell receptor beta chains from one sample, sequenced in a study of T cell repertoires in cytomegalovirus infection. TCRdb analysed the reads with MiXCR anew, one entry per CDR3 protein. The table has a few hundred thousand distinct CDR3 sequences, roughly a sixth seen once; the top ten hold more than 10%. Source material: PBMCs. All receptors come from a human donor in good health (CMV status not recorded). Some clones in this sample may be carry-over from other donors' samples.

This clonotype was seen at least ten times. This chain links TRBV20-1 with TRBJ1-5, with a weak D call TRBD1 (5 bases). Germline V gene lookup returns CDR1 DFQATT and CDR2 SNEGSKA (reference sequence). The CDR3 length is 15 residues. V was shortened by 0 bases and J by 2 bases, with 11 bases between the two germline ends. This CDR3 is CSAREGTEGNQPQHF. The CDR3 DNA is TGCAGTGCTAGAGAGGGGACCGAAGGCAATCAGCCCCAGCATTTT.

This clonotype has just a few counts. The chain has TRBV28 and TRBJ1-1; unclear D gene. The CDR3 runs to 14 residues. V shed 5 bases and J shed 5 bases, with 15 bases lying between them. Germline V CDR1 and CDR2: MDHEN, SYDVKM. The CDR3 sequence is CASSGLMRRTEAFF. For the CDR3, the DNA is TGTGCCAGCAGTGGACTCATGAGACGGACTGAAGCTTTCTTT.

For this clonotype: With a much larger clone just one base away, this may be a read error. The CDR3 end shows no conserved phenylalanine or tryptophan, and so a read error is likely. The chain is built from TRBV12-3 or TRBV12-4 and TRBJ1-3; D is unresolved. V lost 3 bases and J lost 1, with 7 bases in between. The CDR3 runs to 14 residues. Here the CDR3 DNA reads TGTGCCAGCAGTTTCTCGGGTTCTGGAAACACCATATATTAT. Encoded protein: CASSFSGSGNTIYY.

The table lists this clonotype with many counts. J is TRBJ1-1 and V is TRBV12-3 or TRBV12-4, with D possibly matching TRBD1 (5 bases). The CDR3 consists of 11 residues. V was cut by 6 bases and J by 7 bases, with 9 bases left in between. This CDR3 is CASRRGSEAFF. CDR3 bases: TGTGCCAGCAGGCGGGGGAGTGAAGCTTTCTTT.

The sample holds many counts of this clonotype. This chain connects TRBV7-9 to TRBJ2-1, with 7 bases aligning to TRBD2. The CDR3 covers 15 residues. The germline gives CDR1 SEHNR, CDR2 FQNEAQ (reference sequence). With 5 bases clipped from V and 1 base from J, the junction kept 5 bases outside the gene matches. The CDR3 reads CASSASSGSYNEQFF. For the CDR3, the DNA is TGTGCCAGCAGCGCATCTAGCGGATCCTACAATGAGCAGTTCTTC.